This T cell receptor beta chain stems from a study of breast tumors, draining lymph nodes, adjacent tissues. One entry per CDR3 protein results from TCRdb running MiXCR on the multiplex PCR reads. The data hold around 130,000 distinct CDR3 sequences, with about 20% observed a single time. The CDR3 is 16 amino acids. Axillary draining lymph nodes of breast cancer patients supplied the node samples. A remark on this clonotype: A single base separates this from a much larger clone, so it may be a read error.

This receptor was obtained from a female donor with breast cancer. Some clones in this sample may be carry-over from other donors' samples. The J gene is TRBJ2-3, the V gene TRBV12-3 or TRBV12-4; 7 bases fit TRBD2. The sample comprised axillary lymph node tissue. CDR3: CASSSGTNLATDTRYF. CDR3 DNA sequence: TGTGCCAGCAGCTCAGGGACTAACTTAGCCACAGATACGCGGTATTTT.